The 21 T cell receptor beta chains below come from one sample, sequenced in a study of T cell changes during pregnancy in multiple sclerosis (dated by TCRdb to between 2018 and 2021). The protocol used for the library was the immunoSEQ multiplex PCR assay. Sourced from immuneACCESS, this table was stored by TCRdb with only in-frame sequences that have V and J called. A share of the clones is absent; for the studies checked, an unresolved V gene accounts for under half, and the remainder has no known explanation. The sample has roughly 41,000 clones on record, less than 95% of them singletons. The top ten clonotypes cover less than 2% of the sample. Sample: peripheral blood, taken in the third trimester of pregnancy. The receptors originated from a female donor with multiple sclerosis, enrolled in a pregnancy study.

V and J are TRBV7-9 and TRBJ2-7; perhaps TRBD2 as D (5 bases). CDR3 length equals 12 residues. The V gene lost 10 bases and the J gene lost 7 bases, with 17 bases spanning the gap. Germline V gene sequence: CDR1 SEHNR, CDR2 FQNEAQ (reference sequence). CDR3 protein: CAITDQGGEQYF. The CDR3 DNA sequence: TGTGCCATCACGGACCAAGGCGGGGAGCAGTACTTC. The full variable domain, completed using reference TRBV7-9 and TRBJ2-7, is DTGVSQNPRHKITKRGQNVTFRCDPISEHNRLYWYRQTLGQGPEFLTYFQNEAQLEKSRLLSDRFSAERPKGSFSTLEIQRTEQGDSAMYLCAITDQGGEQYFGPGTRLTVT.

The chain joins TRBV9 to TRBJ1-1; D not certain. Germline CDR1 reads SGDLS; CDR2 reads YYNGEE. The V end was cut by 0 bases, the J end by 5 bases, with 11 bases between. The CDR3 length is 14 residues. The DNA for the CDR3 is TGTGCCAGCAGCGTAGACCCCGGAGGTACTGAAGCTTTCTTT. This codes for CASSVDPGGTEAFF.

This rearrangement joins TRBV6-1 to TRBJ2-1; TRBD2 matches at 14 bases. Germline lookup yields CDR1 MNHNS and CDR2 SASEGT. This CDR3 has 20 amino acids. Trimming cost V 3 bases and J 6 bases; bases outside gene matches: 16. CDR3 DNA: TGTGCCAGCAGTGATGTACCGGGACTAGCGGGGGTGGTGTATGGCAATGAGCAGTTCTTC. It translates to CASSDVPGLAGVVYGNEQFF.

This chain uses TRBV11-3 with TRBJ1-2; no clear D gene. The CDR3 totals 14 residues. Germline V gene sequence: CDR1 SGHNT, CDR2 YENEEA. V lost 2 bases and J 1 base, leaving 8 bases between the germline ends. The CDR3 region has the DNA TGTGCCAGCAGCTTAAGAGGCGATAACTATGGCTACACCTTC. Residues: CASSLRGDNYGYTF.

This clone showed up just once. The chain joins TRBV7-9 to TRBJ2-1, with 9 positions matching TRBD2. The CDR3 has 17 residues. V was pared by 1 base and J by 3 bases, with 7 bases of the junction left unmatched. Per the germline V gene, CDR1 is SEHNR and CDR2 is FQNEAQ (reference sequence). Here the CDR3 reads CASSLGALAGVYNEQFF. In nucleotides, the CDR3 is TGTGCCAGCAGCTTAGGGGCCTTAGCGGGGGTCTACAATGAGCAGTTCTTC.

This chain joins TRBV7-9 and TRBJ2-3, with 11 bases aligning to TRBD1. Per the germline V gene, CDR1 is SEHNR and CDR2 is FQNEAQ (reference sequence). The length of the CDR3 is 16 residues. V gave up 5 bases and J gave up 0 bases; unmatched junction bases: 4. CDR3 coding DNA: TGTGCCAGCAGCAAAGGACAGGGGGCGAGCACAGATACGCAGTATTTT. Its protein product is CASSKGQGASTDTQYF.

The chain is built from TRBV9 and TRBJ2-5, with D maybe TRBD2 (5 bases). Deletions cut 4 bases from V and 4 bases from J, with 11 bases between. The CDR3 has 13 residues. The V gene's germline CDR1 is SGDLS and CDR2 YYNGEE. The CDR3 nucleotides are TGTGCCAGCAGCAGAGGGTTGGCAGAGACCCAGTACTTC. Its protein is CASSRGLAETQYF.

The chain uses TRBV18 and TRBJ2-1; TRBD1 agrees at 9 bases. The germline V gene encodes CDR1 KGHSH and CDR2 LQKENI. This CDR3 is built from 20 residues. V lost 2 bases to trimming and J lost 8 bases; unmatched junction nucleotides: 22. CDR3 coding DNA: TGTGCCAGCTCACCATGGCTGTTGGACTTGGGAGACAGGGGGAGCGATGAGCAGTTCTTC. Translated, it gives CASSPWLLDLGDRGSDEQFF.

The chain has TRBV7-2 and TRBJ2-2; the match to TRBD1 covers 7 bases. Losses at the gene ends were 3 bases for V and 3 bases for J; bases not matched to a gene: 4. The CDR3 extends over 15 amino acids. CDR1 and CDR2 (germline): SGHTA, FQGNSA. DNA for the CDR3: TGTGCCAGCAGCTTGGGACAGCATTACACCGGGGAGCTGTTTTTT. It encodes CASSLGQHYTGELFF.

This chain links TRBV9 with TRBJ1-3, with 9 bases identical to TRBD1. The CDR3 length is 15 residues. With V trimmed by 7 bases and J by 2 bases, 7 bases remained unmatched. Per germline, CDR1 SGDLS and CDR2 YYNGEE. The CDR3: CASRRQGGPGNTIYF. CDR3 DNA: TGTGCCAGCCGCCGACAGGGGGGTCCTGGAAACACCATATATTTT.

The genes are TRBV28 and TRBJ1-2; D might be TRBD1 (6 bases). CDR1 MDHEN and CDR2 SYDVKM come from the germline V gene. V gave up 4 bases and J gave up 7 bases, with 13 bases separating them. This CDR3 spans 13 amino acids. CDR3 in amino acids: CASSSDSPTGYTF. The CDR3 DNA is TGTGCCAGCAGTTCGGACAGCCCGACTGGCTACACCTTC.

This rearrangement joins TRBV4-1 to TRBJ2-3; D gene uncertain. Germline-derived CDR1 and CDR2 are MGHRA and YSYEKL. V was trimmed by 6 bases and J by 0 bases, leaving 4 bases between them. This CDR3 region has 12 residues. The CDR3, as DNA: TGCGCCAGCAGTCATAGCACAGATACGCAGTATTTT. This gives the protein CASSHSTDTQYF.

The chain couples TRBV7-8 to TRBJ2-7; TRBD1 matches at 9 bases. Germline loops: CDR1 SGHVS, CDR2 FQNEAQ. CDR3 length: 15 residues. V shed 2 bases, J shed 1 base, and the junction held 3 bases outside the gene matches. The CDR3 loop reads CASSLNRGLSYEQYF. The CDR3 region has the DNA TGTGCCAGCAGCTTAAACAGGGGGCTTTCCTACGAGCAGTACTTC.

This chain connects TRBV7-8 to TRBJ2-1, with TRBD2 identical over 8 bases. V lost 3 bases and J lost 4; bases outside the gene matches: 2. The CDR3 sequence is 14 residues long. Looked up from germline, CDR1 is SGHVS and CDR2 is FQNEAQ. The CDR3 loop is CASSFGGDYNEQFF. CDR3 bases: TGTGCCAGCAGCTTCGGGGGGGATTACAATGAGCAGTTCTTC.

The chain recombines TRBV12-5 with TRBJ1-2; no reliable D call. The germline gives CDR1 LGHNT, CDR2 FRNRAP. CDR3 size: 17 residues. With 5 bases removed from V and 3 bases from J, the gap between germline ends came to 22 bases. The CDR3 DNA sequence: TGTGCTAGTGGTGAGGTCAACTTTCGGAGCGTCGACTATGGCTACACCTTC. Translation gives CASGEVNFRSVDYGYTF.

The sample holds one count of this clone. V gene TRBV4-3 combines with J gene TRBJ2-1; 14 bases line up with TRBD2. Germline assignment: CDR1 LGHNA and CDR2 YSLEER. CDR3 length: 22 amino acids. V gave up 0 bases and J gave up 4 bases; unmatched junction bases: 17. This CDR3 is CASSQESISGLAGAPGYNEQFF. CDR3 DNA sequence: TGCGCCAGCAGCCAAGAATCAATTTCGGGACTAGCGGGGGCCCCGGGGTACAATGAGCAGTTCTTC.

J is TRBJ2-3 and V is TRBV11-2; D is unresolved. The ends were cut back, 1 base at V and 0 bases at J, with 2 bases in the middle. Germline V gene lookup returns CDR1 SGHAT and CDR2 FQNNGV. This CDR3 has 13 residues. The CDR3 DNA reads TGTGCCAGCAGCTTAGCTAGCACAGATACGCAGTATTTT. Translation gives CASSLASTDTQYF.

J is TRBJ2-7 and V is TRBV27; tentatively, D is TRBD2 (5 bases). The V end was cut by 5 bases, the J end by 3 bases, with 14 bases between. In germline, CDR1 is MNHEY, CDR2 SMNVEV (reference sequence). The CDR3 sequence is 14 residues long. The CDR3 spells CASSTRINNYEQYF. For the CDR3, the DNA is TGTGCCAGCAGTACTAGGATAAATAACTACGAGCAGTACTTC.

This clone was counted once. V is TRBV4-1 and J is TRBJ2-2; TRBD2 agrees at 16 bases. Germline V gene lookup returns CDR1 MGHRA and CDR2 YSYEKL. V was pared by 0 bases and J by 6 bases, with 10 bases of the junction left unmatched. This CDR3 contains 20 residues. The CDR3 reads CASSQEGTGTSGRVAGELFF. In DNA form, the CDR3 reads TGCGCCAGCAGCCAAGAAGGTACCGGGACTAGCGGGAGGGTCGCCGGGGAGCTGTTTTTT.

This chain connects TRBV5-1 to TRBJ1-6; no clear D gene. Germline loops: CDR1 SGHRS, CDR2 YFSETQ. Between the trimmed V and J ends, which lost 5 bases and 0 bases, there was a span of 9 bases. The CDR3 totals 15 residues. CDR3: CASSFASSYNSPLHF. For the CDR3, the DNA is TGCGCCAGCAGTTTCGCGAGCTCCTATAATTCACCCCTCCACTTT.

This chain links TRBV6-5 with TRBJ1-6, with D perhaps TRBD1 (5 bases). Trimming removed 8 bases at V and 7 bases at J, with 18 bases between. Germline V lookup: CDR1 MNHEY, CDR2 SVGAGI. This CDR3 is 15 amino acids long. The CDR3 DNA reads as TGTGCCAGCGCCGGGAGTCCAGGGCAAAATTCACCCCTCCACTTT. It specifies CASAGSPGQNSPLHF.